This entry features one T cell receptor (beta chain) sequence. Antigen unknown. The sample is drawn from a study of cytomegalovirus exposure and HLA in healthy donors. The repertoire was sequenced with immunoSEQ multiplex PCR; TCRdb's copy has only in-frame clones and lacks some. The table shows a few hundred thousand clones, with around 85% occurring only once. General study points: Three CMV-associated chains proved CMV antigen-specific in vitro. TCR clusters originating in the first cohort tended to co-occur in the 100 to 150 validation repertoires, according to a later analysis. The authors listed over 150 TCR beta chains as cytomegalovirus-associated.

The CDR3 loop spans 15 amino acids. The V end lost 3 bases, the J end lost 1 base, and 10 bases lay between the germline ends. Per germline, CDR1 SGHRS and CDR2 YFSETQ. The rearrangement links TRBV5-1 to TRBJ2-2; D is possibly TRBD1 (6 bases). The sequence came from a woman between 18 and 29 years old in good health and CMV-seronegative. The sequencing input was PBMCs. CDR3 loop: CASSWAGENTGELFF. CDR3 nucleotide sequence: TGCGCCAGCAGCTGGGCAGGGGAGAACACCGGGGAGCTGTTTTTT.